The next 25 T cell receptor beta chains were all read from a single sample in a study of cytomegalovirus exposure and HLA in healthy donors. Primers: 60 Vbeta forward and 13 Jbeta reverse. Produced via immunoSEQ multiplex PCR; TCRdb's table is partial and in-frame only. The sample includes fewer than 70,000 clones, around 83% of them seen just once. The sample comprised PBMCs. The receptor set was obtained from a human donor in good health.

This rearrangement joins TRBV6-1 to TRBJ2-1; D uncertain. The CDR3 runs to 13 residues. Trimming cost V 7 bases and J 4 bases, with 11 bases left between them. Germline assignment: CDR1 MNHNS and CDR2 SASEGT. The CDR3 coding sequence is TGTGCCAGCAACCCGGAGCCTTACAATGAGCAGTTCTTC. It codes for CASNPEPYNEQFF.

This clone occurred a few times. The genes are TRBV5-1 and TRBJ1-6; D might be TRBD1 (5 bases). Trimming pared 4 bases from V and 4 bases from J, leaving 9 bases between. This CDR3 comprises 14 residues. CDR1 is SGHRS, CDR2 YFSETQ, per germline. In nucleotides, the CDR3 is TGCGCCAGCAGCCCAGACAGTTATAATTCACCCCTCCACTTT. Amino acid sequence: CASSPDSYNSPLHF.

V and J are TRBV11-2 and TRBJ2-7; TRBD2 agrees at 11 bases. Germline loops: CDR1 SGHAT, CDR2 FQNNGV. V shed 5 bases, J shed 3 bases, and the junction held 12 bases outside the gene matches. This CDR3 contains 17 residues. CDR3 protein: CASSPPGLADTIYEQYF. The CDR3 nucleotides are TGTGCCAGCAGCCCCCCGGGACTAGCGGATACTATCTACGAGCAGTACTTC.

This clone was observed once. The J gene is TRBJ1-1, the V gene TRBV27; 8 bases map to TRBD1. Trimming at V came to 5 bases and at J to 0 bases, leaving 8 bases not matched to a gene. CDR1 MNHEY and CDR2 SMNVEV come from the germline V gene (reference sequence). The CDR3 extends over 16 amino acids. The CDR3 loop reads CASSPRTGIMNTEAFF. CDR3 coding DNA: TGTGCCAGCAGTCCCCGGACAGGGATAATGAACACTGAAGCTTTCTTT.

The rearrangement uses TRBV28 and TRBJ2-7; 7 bases map to TRBD1. Germline V gene sequence: CDR1 MDHEN, CDR2 SYDVKM. The CDR3 length is 16 residues. V gave up 4 bases and J gave up 2 bases; unmatched junction bases: 11. CDR3 amino acids: CASSSLDRVGPYEQYF. In DNA form, the CDR3 reads TGTGCCAGCAGTTCGTTAGACAGGGTTGGGCCCTACGAGCAGTACTTC.

The chain employs TRBV7-2 and TRBJ1-3; D is possibly TRBD1 (6 bases). Trimming removed 3 bases from V and 4 bases from J, with 10 bases in between. The CDR3 runs to 14 residues. Germline CDR1 reads SGHTA; CDR2 reads FQGNSA. The CDR3 DNA reads TGTGCCAGCAGCTTCCAGGGGAAGGGAAACACCATATATTTT. Its translation is CASSFQGKGNTIYF. Based on the CDR3 plus reference TRBV7-2 and TRBJ1-3, the full variable domain is GAGVSQSPSNKVTEKGKDVELRCDPISGHTALYWYRQSLGQGLEFLIYFQGNSAPDKSGLPSDRFSAERTGGSVSTLTIQRTQQEDSAVYLCASSFQGKGNTIYFGEGSWLTVV.

The chain joins TRBV2 to TRBJ2-3, with 7 bases lining up with TRBD2. Germline trimming cut 6 bases from V and 0 bases from J; bases unmatched to any gene: 6. The CDR3 covers 15 residues. Germline V gene lookup returns CDR1 SNHLY and CDR2 FYNNEI. The CDR3 DNA follows: TGTGCCAGCAGCCGGGACTACCGAAGCACAGATACGCAGTATTTT. Translation: CASSRDYRSTDTQYF.

The DNA for the CDR3 is TGTGCCAGCAGCTTACTAGCGGGGGGTTTCACGGTTGAGCAGTTCTTC. Its translation: CASSLLAGGFTVEQFF. The chain uses TRBV11-1 and TRBJ2-1, with TRBD2 matching 11 bases. The CDR3 runs to 16 residues. CDR1 and CDR2 from the germline V gene are SGHAT and FQDESV (reference sequence). V shed 2 bases and J 9 bases; nucleotides not matched to a gene: 9. Complete variable domain (other parts from reference TRBV11-1 and TRBJ2-1): EAEVAQSPRYKITEKSQAVAFWCDPISGHATLYWYRQILGQGPELLVQFQDESVVDDSQLPKDRFSAERLKGVDSTLKIQPAELGDSAMYLCASSLLAGGFTVEQFFGPGTRLTVL.

V is TRBV27 and J is TRBJ1-5, with D uncertain. With 5 bases removed from V and 3 bases from J, the gap between germline ends came to 11 bases. The CDR3 sequence is 14 residues long. The V gene's germline CDR1 is MNHEY and CDR2 SMNVEV (reference sequence). This CDR3 is CASSINTDNQPQHF. Here the CDR3 DNA reads TGTGCCAGCAGTATAAACACCGACAATCAGCCCCAGCATTTT.

Comment on this clone: An end of the junction does not agree with germline; a read error may underlie this. The V gene is TRBV7-9, the J gene TRBJ1-1; D unclear. This CDR3 is built from 15 residues. Germline lookup yields CDR1 SEHNR and CDR2 FQNEAQ (reference sequence). DNA of the CDR3: TGTTCCAGCAGCTTAGTCTCGGGGATTGCTGTTGAAGCTTTCTTT. It specifies CSSSLVSGIAVEAFF.

This chain joins TRBV27 and TRBJ1-2; the D is unclear. CDR1 MNHEY and CDR2 SMNVEV come from the germline V gene (reference sequence). V was cut by 5 bases and J by 5 bases, with 15 bases left in between. The CDR3 is 14 residues long. CDR3 coding DNA: TGTGCCAGCAGTCCCCTGGCGCAGGTATATGGCTACACCTTC. Translation gives CASSPLAQVYGYTF.

The V and J genes are TRBV5-5 and TRBJ2-3, with TRBD2 matching over 7 bases. The CDR3 consists of 15 residues. Germline lookup yields CDR1 SGHKS and CDR2 YYEKEE (reference sequence). J was trimmed by 2 bases and V by 4 bases; bases with no gene match: 7. The CDR3 bases are TGTGCCAGCAGCCGGGAGGAGGGAGACACAGATACGCAGTATTTT. The encoded protein is CASSREEGDTDTQYF.

The gene calls are TRBV4-2 and TRBJ2-7; D is perhaps TRBD1 (6 bases). The CDR3 length is 16 residues. Trimming pared 0 bases from V and 6 bases from J, leaving 18 bases between. In germline, CDR1 is LGHNA, CDR2 YNFKEQ. The CDR3 DNA follows: TGTGCCAGCAGCCAAGATCTGGGCAGGGGCTTTAGCGAGCAGTACTTC. This sequence encodes CASSQDLGRGFSEQYF.

The chain uses TRBV19 and TRBJ2-3, with TRBD2 identical over 9 bases. This CDR3 has 16 residues. Per the germline V gene, CDR1 is LNHDA and CDR2 is SQIVND (reference sequence). V shed 5 bases, J shed 2 bases, and the junction held 8 bases outside the gene matches. The CDR3, as DNA: TGTGCCAGTAGTCGAGGTAGCGGGGGTATCACAGATACGCAGTATTTT. Protein: CASSRGSGGITDTQYF.

V and J are TRBV2 and TRBJ2-3; D possibly corresponds to TRBD2 (6 bases). Germline V gene sequence: CDR1 SNHLY, CDR2 FYNNEI. The CDR3 totals 14 residues. The V end was cut by 6 bases, the J end by 2 bases, with 12 bases between. CDR3 residues: CASRLGLNTDTQYF. The CDR3 DNA follows: TGTGCCAGCAGATTGGGACTCAACACAGATACGCAGTATTTT.

The chain has TRBV15 and TRBJ2-3, with 9 bases fitting TRBD2. The CDR3 is 15 residues long. Per the germline V gene, CDR1 is LNHNV and CDR2 is YYDKDF (reference sequence). With 4 bases clipped from V and 7 bases from J, the junction kept 9 bases outside the gene matches. CDR3 DNA sequence: TGTGCCACCAGCATCGGGACTAGCAGTATCTATACGCAGTATTTT. Translating it yields CATSIGTSSIYTQYF.

The rearrangement joins TRBV11-3 to TRBJ1-2; D might be TRBD1 (5 bases). This CDR3 spans 15 amino acids. Trimming took 3 bases from V and 3 from J, leaving 14 bases between them. Germline V lookup: CDR1 SGHNT, CDR2 YENEEA. The CDR3 nucleotides read TGTGCCAGCAGCTTTGTTCTTTCGGGGGACTATGGCTACACCTTC. Protein sequence: CASSFVLSGDYGYTF.

This chain joins TRBV19 and TRBJ2-5; 8 nucleotides line up with TRBD2. The J segment lost 5 bases and the V segment lost 6 bases, leaving 5 bases of the junction unmatched. Germline-derived CDR1 and CDR2 are LNHDA and SQIVND (reference sequence). This CDR3 is 13 amino acids long. CDR3 protein: CASSGGAWETQYF. In DNA form, the CDR3 reads TGTGCCAGTAGCGGGGGGGCCTGGGAGACCCAGTACTTC.

This chain uses TRBV30 with TRBJ1-2, with TRBD1 matching over 8 bases. The length of the CDR3 is 14 residues. Germline V gene sequence: CDR1 GTSNPN, CDR2 SVGIG (reference sequence). V gave up 5 bases and J gave up 6 bases; unmatched junction bases: 11. CDR3 nucleotide sequence: TGTGCCTGGTCAGGGGGCGCGTCCTTTGATGGCTACACCTTC. Translating gives CAWSGGASFDGYTF. Filled out from reference TRBV30 and TRBJ1-2, the complete variable domain reads SQTIHQWPATLVQPVGSPLSLECTVEGTSNPNLYWYRQAAGRGLQLLFYSVGIGQISSEVPQNLSASRPQDRQFILSSKKLLLSDSGFYLCAWSGGASFDGYTFGSGTRLTVV.

To note about this clone: Compared with germline, one end of the junction differs, possibly owing to a read error. This rearrangement joins TRBV7-9 to TRBJ1-2; unclear D gene. Germline V gene lookup returns CDR1 SEHNR and CDR2 FQNEAQ (reference sequence). The CDR3 loop spans 12 amino acids. Here the CDR3 DNA reads TGTTCCAGCGGGGAGTCTAACTATGGCTACACCTTC. This translates into CSSGESNYGYTF.

CDR3 bases: TGCGCCAGCAGCCACCTCGGGGGGGGTAGGGAGCTGTTTTTT. It codes for CASSHLGGGRELFF. This rearrangement joins TRBV4-1 to TRBJ2-2, with TRBD2 identical over 8 bases. The junction had 6 bases not matched to a gene; V was cut back by 3 bases and J by 9 bases. The CDR3 contains 14 residues. The V gene's germline CDR1 is MGHRA and CDR2 YSYEKL.

The rearrangement links TRBV6-1 to TRBJ1-2; TRBD1 matches at 10 bases. The CDR3 totals 17 residues. The V gene end was trimmed by 3 bases and the J gene end by 4 bases; junction bases not matched to a gene: 11. CDR1 and CDR2 (germline): MNHNS, SASEGT. CDR3 loop: CASSDRTGGHVGYGYTF. The CDR3 DNA reads as TGTGCCAGCAGTGACCGGACAGGGGGGCATGTGGGCTATGGCTACACCTTC.

V is TRBV6-6 and J is TRBJ2-2; D unresolved. The CDR3 totals 14 residues. V lost 10 bases to trimming and J lost 3 bases, with 15 bases between them. CDR1 and CDR2 from the germline V gene are MNHNY and SVGAGI (reference sequence). The CDR3, as DNA: TGTGCCATTACCACCCAGGAACACACCGGGGAGCTGTTTTTT. Protein product: CAITTQEHTGELFF.

This chain connects TRBV5-8 to TRBJ2-3; TRBD1 matches at 7 bases. The CDR3 is 15 amino acids. The germline V gene encodes CDR1 SGHTS and CDR2 YDEGEE. V was clipped by 7 bases and J by 3 bases; unmatched bases: 11. CDR3 region: CASCPRTGSTDTQYF. Here the CDR3 DNA reads TGTGCCAGCTGCCCACGGACAGGTAGTACAGATACGCAGTATTTT.

The J gene is TRBJ1-2, the V gene TRBV5-6; TRBD1 aligns across 7 bases. Trimming cost V 4 bases and J 8 bases; bases outside gene matches: 5. The germline V gene encodes CDR1 SGHDT and CDR2 YYEEEE. This CDR3 has 12 residues. CDR3 amino acids: CASSVQGSGYTF. DNA of the CDR3: TGTGCCAGCAGCGTACAGGGGTCCGGCTACACCTTC.